This T cell receptor beta chain comes out of a study of CD8+CD57+ T cells in acquired aplastic anemia. Germline V lookup: CDR1 MNHNY, CDR2 SVGAGI (reference sequence). V was trimmed by 7 bases and J by 0 bases, leaving 16 bases between them. The CDR3 extends over 15 amino acids. This clonotype came up many times. Genomic DNA templated the TCR beta VDJ and CDR3 profiling. MiXCR was run by TCRdb on the reads, yielding one entry per CDR3 protein. The sample shows approximately 200,000 distinct CDR3 sequences, less than 60% of them seen only once. Whoever was chosen for sequencing had shown CD8+CD57+ cell expansion by flow cytometry.

Sequencing input: sorted CD4+, CD8+, or CD8+CD57+ T cells (not recorded which) from PBMCs. The gene calls are TRBV6-6 and TRBJ2-7, with a tentative D call TRBD1 (6 bases). The TCR was taken from a human donor with aplastic anemia. CDR3 nucleotide sequence: TGTGCCAGCATCCGAGGGGACAAAAGCTCCTACGAGCAGTACTTC. This sequence encodes CASIRGDKSSYEQYF.